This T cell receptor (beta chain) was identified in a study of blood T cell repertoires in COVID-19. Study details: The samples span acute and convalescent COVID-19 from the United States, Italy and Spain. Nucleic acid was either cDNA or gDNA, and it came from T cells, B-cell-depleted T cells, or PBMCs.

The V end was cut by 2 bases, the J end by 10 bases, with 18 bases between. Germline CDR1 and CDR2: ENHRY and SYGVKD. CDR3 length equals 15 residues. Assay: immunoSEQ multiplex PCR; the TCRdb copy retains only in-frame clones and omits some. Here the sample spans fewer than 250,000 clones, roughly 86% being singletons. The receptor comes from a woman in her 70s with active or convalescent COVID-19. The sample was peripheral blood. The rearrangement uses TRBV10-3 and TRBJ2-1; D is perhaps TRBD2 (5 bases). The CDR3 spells CAISEKGSSGGEQFF. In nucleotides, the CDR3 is TGTGCCATCAGTGAGAAAGGGAGCTCAGGCGGGGAGCAGTTCTTC.